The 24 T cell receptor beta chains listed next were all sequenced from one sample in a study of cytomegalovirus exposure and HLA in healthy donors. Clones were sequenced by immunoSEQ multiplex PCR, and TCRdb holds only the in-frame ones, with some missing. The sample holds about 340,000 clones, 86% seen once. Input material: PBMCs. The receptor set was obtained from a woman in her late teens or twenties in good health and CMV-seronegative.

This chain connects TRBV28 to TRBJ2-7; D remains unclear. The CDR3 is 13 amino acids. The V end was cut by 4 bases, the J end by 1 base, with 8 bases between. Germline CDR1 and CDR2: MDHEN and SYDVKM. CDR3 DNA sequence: TGTGCCAGCAGTTCTGGCTTTTCCTACGAGCAGTACTTC. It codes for CASSSGFSYEQYF.

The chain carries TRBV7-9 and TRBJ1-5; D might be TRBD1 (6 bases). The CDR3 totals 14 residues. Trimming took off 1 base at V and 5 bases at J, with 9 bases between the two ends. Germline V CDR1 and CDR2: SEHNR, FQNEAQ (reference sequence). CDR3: CASSLGSGDQPQHF. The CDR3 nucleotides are TGTGCCAGCAGCTTAGGTTCAGGGGATCAGCCCCAGCATTTT.

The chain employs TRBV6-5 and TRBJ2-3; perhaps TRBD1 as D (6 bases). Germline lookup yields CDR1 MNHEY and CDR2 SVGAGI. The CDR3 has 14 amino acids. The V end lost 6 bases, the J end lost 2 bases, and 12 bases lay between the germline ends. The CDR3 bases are TGTGCCAGCAGCCAGGACAGAAACACAGATACGCAGTATTTT. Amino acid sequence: CASSQDRNTDTQYF.

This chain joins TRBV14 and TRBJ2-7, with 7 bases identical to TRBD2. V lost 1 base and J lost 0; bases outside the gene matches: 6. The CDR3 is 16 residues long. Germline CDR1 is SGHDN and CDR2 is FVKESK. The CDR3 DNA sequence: TGTGCCAGCAGCCAAGCGGTAGCGGGTCACTCCTACGAGCAGTACTTC. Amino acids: CASSQAVAGHSYEQYF. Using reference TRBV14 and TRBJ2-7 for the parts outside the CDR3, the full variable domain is EAGVTQFPSHSVIEKGQTVTLRCDPISGHDNLYWYRRVMGKEIKFLLHFVKESKQDESGMPNNRFLAERTGGTYSTLKVQPAELEDSGVYFCASSQAVAGHSYEQYFGPGTRLTVT.

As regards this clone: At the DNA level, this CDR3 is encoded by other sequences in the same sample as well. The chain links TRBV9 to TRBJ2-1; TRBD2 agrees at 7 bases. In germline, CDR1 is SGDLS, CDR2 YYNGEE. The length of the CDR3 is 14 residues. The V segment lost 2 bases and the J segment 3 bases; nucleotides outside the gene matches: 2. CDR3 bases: TGTGCCAGCAGCGTCGGGGGGAGCTACAATGAGCAGTTCTTC. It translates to CASSVGGSYNEQFF.

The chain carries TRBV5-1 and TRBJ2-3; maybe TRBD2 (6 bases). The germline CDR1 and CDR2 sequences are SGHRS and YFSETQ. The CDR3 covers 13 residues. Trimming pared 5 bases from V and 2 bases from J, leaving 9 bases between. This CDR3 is CASSRTNTDTQYF. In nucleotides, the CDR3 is TGCGCCAGCAGTCGGACTAACACAGATACGCAGTATTTT.

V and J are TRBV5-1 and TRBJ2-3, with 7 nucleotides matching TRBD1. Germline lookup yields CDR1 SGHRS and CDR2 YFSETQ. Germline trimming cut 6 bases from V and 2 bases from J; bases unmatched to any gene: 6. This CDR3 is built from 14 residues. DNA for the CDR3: TGCGCCAGCACCATTGGACAGGTCACAGATACGCAGTATTTT. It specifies CASTIGQVTDTQYF.

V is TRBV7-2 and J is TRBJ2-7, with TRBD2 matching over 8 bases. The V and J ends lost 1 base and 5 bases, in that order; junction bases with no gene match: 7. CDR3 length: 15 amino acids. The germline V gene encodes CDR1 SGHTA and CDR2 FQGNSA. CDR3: CASSLVGGTSNEQYF. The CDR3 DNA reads TGTGCCAGCAGCTTAGTTGGTGGGACTAGTAACGAGCAGTACTTC.

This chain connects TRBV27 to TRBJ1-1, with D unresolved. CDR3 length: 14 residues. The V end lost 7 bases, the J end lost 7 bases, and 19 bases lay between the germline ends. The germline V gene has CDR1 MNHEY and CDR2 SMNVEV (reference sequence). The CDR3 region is CASTSPGPNFEAFF. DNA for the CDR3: TGTGCCAGCACCTCGCCGGGTCCAAATTTTGAAGCTTTCTTT.

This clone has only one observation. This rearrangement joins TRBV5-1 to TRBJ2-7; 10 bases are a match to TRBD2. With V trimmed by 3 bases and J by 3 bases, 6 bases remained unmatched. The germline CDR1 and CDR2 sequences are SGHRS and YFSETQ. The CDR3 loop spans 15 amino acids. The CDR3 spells CASSSGTSDYYEQYF. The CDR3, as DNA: TGCGCCAGCAGCTCCGGGACTAGCGACTACTACGAGCAGTACTTC.

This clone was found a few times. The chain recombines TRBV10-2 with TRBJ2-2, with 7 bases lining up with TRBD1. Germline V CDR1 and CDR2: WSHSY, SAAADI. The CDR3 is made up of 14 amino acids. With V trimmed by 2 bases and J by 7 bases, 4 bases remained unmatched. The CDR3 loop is CASSESQGVGELFF. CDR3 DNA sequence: TGCGCCAGCAGTGAGAGTCAGGGGGTCGGGGAGCTGTTTTTT.

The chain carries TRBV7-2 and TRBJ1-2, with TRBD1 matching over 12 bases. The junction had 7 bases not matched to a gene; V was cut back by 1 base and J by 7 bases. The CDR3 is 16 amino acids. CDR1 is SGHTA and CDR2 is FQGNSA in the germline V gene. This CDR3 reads CASSLEPGQGAAGYTF. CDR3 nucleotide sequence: TGTGCCAGCAGCTTAGAGCCGGGACAGGGGGCGGCTGGCTACACCTTC.

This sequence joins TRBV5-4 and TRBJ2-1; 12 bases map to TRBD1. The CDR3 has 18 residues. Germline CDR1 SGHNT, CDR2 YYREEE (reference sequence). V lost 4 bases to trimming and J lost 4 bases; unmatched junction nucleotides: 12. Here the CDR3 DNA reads TGTGCCAGCAGCGGCGCGGGACAGGGGGCGGGCGTTTACAATGAGCAGTTCTTC. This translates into CASSGAGQGAGVYNEQFF. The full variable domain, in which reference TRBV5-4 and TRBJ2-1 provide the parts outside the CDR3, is ETGVTQSPTHLIKTRGQQVTLRCSSQSGHNTVSWYQQALGQGPQFIFQYYREEENGRGNFPPRFSGLQFPNYSSELNVNALELDDSALYLCASSGAGQGAGVYNEQFFGPGTRLTVL.

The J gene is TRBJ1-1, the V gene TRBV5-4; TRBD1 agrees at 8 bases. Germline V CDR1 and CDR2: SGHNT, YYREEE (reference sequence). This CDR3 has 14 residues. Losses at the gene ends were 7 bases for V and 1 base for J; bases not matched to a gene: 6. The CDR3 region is CASARQGSNTEAFF. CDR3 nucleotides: TGTGCCAGCGCTAGACAGGGGTCGAACACTGAAGCTTTCTTT.

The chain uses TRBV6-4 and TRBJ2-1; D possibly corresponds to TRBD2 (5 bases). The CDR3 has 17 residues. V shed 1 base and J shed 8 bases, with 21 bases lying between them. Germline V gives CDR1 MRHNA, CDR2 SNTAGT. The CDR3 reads CASSDYRSGLFNYEQFF. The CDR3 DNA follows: TGTGCCAGCAGTGACTATCGGAGTGGACTTTTTAACTATGAGCAGTTCTTC.

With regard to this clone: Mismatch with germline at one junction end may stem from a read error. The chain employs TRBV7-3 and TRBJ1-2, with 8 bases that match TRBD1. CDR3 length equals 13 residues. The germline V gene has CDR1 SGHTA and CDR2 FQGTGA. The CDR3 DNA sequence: TGTGCCAGCAGCCCAACAGCCGTTCAGGGGGCAGCCTTC. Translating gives CASSPTAVQGAAF.

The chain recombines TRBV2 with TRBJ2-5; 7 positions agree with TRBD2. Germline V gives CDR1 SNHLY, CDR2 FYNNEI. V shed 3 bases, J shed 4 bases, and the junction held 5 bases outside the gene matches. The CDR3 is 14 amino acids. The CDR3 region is CASSEGGELETQYF. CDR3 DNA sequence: TGTGCCAGCAGTGAGGGAGGGGAGTTAGAGACCCAGTACTTC. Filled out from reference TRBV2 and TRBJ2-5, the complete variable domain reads EPEVTQTPSHQVTQMGQEVILRCVPISNHLYFYWYRQILGQKVEFLVSFYNNEISEKSEIFDDQFSVERPDGSNFTLKIRSTKLEDSAMYFCASSEGGELETQYFGPGTRLLVL.

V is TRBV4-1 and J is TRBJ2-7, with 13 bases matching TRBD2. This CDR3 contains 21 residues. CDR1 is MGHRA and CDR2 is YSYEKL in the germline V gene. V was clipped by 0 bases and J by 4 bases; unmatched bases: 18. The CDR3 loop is CASSQDSRTGLAGFGRYEQYF. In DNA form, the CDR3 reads TGCGCCAGCAGCCAAGATAGCAGGACGGGACTAGCGGGATTCGGTCGGTACGAGCAGTACTTC.

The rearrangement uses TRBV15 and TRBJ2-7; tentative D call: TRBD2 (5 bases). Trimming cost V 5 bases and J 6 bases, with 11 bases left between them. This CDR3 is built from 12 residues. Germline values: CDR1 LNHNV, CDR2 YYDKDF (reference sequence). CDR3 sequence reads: CATSGGRGEQYF. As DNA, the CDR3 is TGTGCCACCAGCGGTGGACGGGGCGAGCAGTACTTC.

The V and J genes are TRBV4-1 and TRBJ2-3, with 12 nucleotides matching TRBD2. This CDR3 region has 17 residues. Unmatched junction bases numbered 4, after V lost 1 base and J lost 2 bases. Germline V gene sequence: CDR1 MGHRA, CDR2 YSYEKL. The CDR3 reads CASSQGTSGISTDTQYF. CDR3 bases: TGCGCCAGCAGCCAAGGGACTAGCGGGATCTCCACAGATACGCAGTATTTT.

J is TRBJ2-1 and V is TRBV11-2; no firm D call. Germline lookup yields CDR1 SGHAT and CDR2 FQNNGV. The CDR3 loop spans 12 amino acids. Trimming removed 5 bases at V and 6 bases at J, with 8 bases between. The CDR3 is CASSENRNEQFF. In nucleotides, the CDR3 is TGTGCCAGCAGCGAGAACCGCAATGAGCAGTTCTTC.

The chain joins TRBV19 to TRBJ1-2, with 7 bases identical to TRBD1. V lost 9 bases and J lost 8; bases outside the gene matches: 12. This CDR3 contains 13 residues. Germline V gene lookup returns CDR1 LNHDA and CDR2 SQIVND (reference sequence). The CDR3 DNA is TGTGCCAGCACTAGGGGGCTTGGGGACGGCTACACCTTC. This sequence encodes CASTRGLGDGYTF.

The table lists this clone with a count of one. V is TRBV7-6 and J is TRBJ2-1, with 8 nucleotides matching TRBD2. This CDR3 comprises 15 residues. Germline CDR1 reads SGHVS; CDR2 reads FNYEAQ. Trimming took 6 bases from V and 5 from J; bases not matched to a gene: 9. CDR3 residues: CASSPLAGTNNEQFF. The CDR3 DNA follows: TGTGCCAGCAGTCCCTTAGCGGGGACAAACAATGAGCAGTTCTTC. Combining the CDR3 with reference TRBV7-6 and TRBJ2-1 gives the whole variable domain GAGVSQSPRYKVTKRGQDVALRCDPISGHVSLYWYRQALGQGPEFLTYFNYEAQQDKSGLPNDRFSAERPEGSISTLTIQRTEQRDSAMYRCASSPLAGTNNEQFFGPGTRLTVL.

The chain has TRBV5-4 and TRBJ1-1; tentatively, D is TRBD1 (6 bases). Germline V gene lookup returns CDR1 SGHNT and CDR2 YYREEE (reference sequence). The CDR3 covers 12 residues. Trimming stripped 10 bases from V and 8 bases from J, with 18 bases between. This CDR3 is CAATWGRGEAFF. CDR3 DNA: TGTGCCGCGACTTGGGGCAGGGGAGAAGCTTTCTTT.